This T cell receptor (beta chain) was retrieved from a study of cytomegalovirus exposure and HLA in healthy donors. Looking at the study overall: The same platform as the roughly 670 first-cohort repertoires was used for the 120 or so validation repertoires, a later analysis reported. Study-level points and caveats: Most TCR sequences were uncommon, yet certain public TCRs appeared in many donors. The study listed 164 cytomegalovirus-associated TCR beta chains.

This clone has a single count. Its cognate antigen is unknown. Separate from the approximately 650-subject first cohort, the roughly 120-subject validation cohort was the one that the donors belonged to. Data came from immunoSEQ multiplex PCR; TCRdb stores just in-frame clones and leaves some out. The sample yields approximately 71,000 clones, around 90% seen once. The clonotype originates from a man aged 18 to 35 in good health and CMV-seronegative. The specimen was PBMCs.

The CDR3, as DNA: TGTGCCAGCAGTTTTTGGGACAGGGATTTGGGGGAGCTGTTTTTT. Protein: CASSFWDRDLGELFF. This rearrangement joins TRBV6-5 to TRBJ2-2; 9 positions agree with TRBD1. Trimming at V came to 4 bases and at J to 8 bases, leaving 8 bases not matched to a gene. Germline CDR1 reads MNHEY; CDR2 reads SVGAGI. CDR3 length: 15 residues.